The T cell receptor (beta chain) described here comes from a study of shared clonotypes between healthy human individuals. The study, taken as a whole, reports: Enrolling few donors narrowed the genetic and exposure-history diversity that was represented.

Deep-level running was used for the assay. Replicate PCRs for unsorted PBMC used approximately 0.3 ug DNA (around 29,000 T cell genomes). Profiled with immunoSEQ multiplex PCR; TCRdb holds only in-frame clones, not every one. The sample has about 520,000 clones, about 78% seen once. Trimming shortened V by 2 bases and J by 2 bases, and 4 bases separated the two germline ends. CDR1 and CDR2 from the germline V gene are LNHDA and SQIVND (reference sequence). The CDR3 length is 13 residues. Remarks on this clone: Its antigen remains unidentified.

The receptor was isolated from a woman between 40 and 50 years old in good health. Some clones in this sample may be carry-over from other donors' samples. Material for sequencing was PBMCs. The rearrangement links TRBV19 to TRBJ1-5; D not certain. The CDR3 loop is CASSIRGNQPQHF. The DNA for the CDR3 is TGTGCCAGTAGTATAAGGGGCAATCAGCCCCAGCATTTT. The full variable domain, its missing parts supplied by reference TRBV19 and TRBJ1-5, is DGGITQSPKYLFRKEGQNVTLSCEQNLNHDAMYWYRQDPGQGLRLIYYSQIVNDFQKGDIAEGYSVSREKKESFPLTVTSAQKNPTAFYLCASSIRGNQPQHFGDGTRLSIL.